This passage covers 13 T cell receptor beta chains from one sample sequenced in a study of cytomegalovirus exposure and HLA in healthy donors. It was with 60 Vbeta and 13 Jbeta primers that the PCR ran. Sequenced by immunoSEQ multiplex PCR; TCRdb stores in-frame clones only, minus some. The table lists approximately 160,000 clones, 75% to 90% of them singletons. Sequences were obtained from PBMCs. The receptors stem from a human donor in good health.

J is TRBJ2-3 and V is TRBV4-3, with D maybe TRBD2 (7 bases). The V end lost 0 bases, the J end lost 7 bases, and 14 bases lay between the germline ends. Germline CDR1 and CDR2: LGHNA and YSLEER. The CDR3 length is 15 residues. The CDR3 DNA reads TGCGCCAGCAGCCAAGACGACGGGGGGCCTTATACGCAGTATTTT. Protein sequence: CASSQDDGGPYTQYF.

V is TRBV6-1 and J is TRBJ2-7; 7 bases line up with TRBD2. Germline-derived CDR1 and CDR2 are MNHNS and SASEGT. The CDR3 covers 16 residues. V lost 4 bases and J lost 2; bases outside the gene matches: 11. Written as DNA, the CDR3 is TGTGCCAGCAGTGGGTCCCTGGGGGGGTCCCCCTACGAGCAGTACTTC. This gives the protein CASSGSLGGSPYEQYF.

This clone was observed once. The chain combines TRBV6-6 with TRBJ2-7; 11 bases line up with TRBD1. The CDR3 has 13 amino acids. V shed 8 bases, J shed 3 bases, and the junction held 3 bases outside the gene matches. CDR1 and CDR2 (germline): MNHNY, SVGAGI (reference sequence). DNA of the CDR3: TGTGCCAGCGCGGGACAGGGGGACTACGAGCAGTACTTC. Its protein product is CASAGQGDYEQYF.

J is TRBJ2-7 and V is TRBV27; 13 nucleotides line up with TRBD2. In germline, CDR1 is MNHEY, CDR2 SMNVEV (reference sequence). The CDR3 totals 13 residues. V lost 8 bases to trimming and J lost 9 bases; unmatched junction nucleotides: 7. DNA for the CDR3: TGTGCCAGCGCCACTAGCGGGGGGGCCGGGCAGTACTTC. The encoded protein is CASATSGGAGQYF.

V gene TRBV4-3 combines with J gene TRBJ2-3; possible D gene TRBD1, 5 bases. The germline V gene encodes CDR1 LGHNA and CDR2 YSLEER. The V end lost 2 bases, the J end lost 4 bases, and 7 bases lay between the germline ends. The CDR3 is 13 amino acids. CDR3 in amino acids: CASSQRQSDTQYF. CDR3 coding DNA: TGCGCCAGCAGCCAAAGACAGTCAGATACGCAGTATTTT.

This clone was counted a single time. The chain has TRBV7-9 and TRBJ2-1; tentative D call: TRBD2 (5 bases). Germline loops: CDR1 SEHNR, CDR2 FQNEAQ (reference sequence). CDR3 length: 12 residues. V lost 5 bases and J lost 3, with 5 bases in between. CDR3 coding DNA: TGTGCCAGCAGCCGGGACTACAATGAGCAGTTCTTC. Residues: CASSRDYNEQFF.

Worth noting for this clone: The sample carries other DNA sequences with the same CDR3. The rearrangement joins TRBV7-2 to TRBJ1-3; 7 nucleotides agree with TRBD1. The germline CDR1 and CDR2 sequences are SGHTA and FQGNSA. With 6 bases clipped from V and 0 bases from J, the junction kept 2 bases outside the gene matches. The CDR3 is 14 amino acids. The CDR3 sequence is CASSRDSSGNTIYF. In nucleotides, the CDR3 is TGTGCCAGCAGTAGGGACAGCTCTGGAAACACCATATATTTT.

The rearrangement links TRBV6-5 to TRBJ1-1; TRBD1 aligns across 8 bases. Germline V CDR1 and CDR2: MNHEY, SVGAGI. This CDR3 has 15 residues. The V gene end was trimmed by 8 bases and the J gene end by 5 bases; junction bases not matched to a gene: 13. The CDR3 sequence: CASRRLDRAVTEAFF. For the CDR3, the DNA is TGTGCCAGCCGGCGACTGGACAGGGCGGTGACTGAAGCTTTCTTT.

The chain combines TRBV5-1 with TRBJ2-1; no clear D gene. Germline loops: CDR1 SGHRS, CDR2 YFSETQ. The CDR3 extends over 13 amino acids. V lost 2 bases and J lost 7, with 10 bases in between. The CDR3 DNA sequence: TGCGCCAGCAGCTTCCGGTTTGGTAATGAGCAGTTCTTC. This translates into CASSFRFGNEQFF. Filled out from reference TRBV5-1 and TRBJ2-1, the complete variable domain reads KAGVTQTPRYLIKTRGQQVTLSCSPISGHRSVSWYQQTPGQGLQFLFEYFSETQRNKGNFPGRFSGRQFSNSRSEMNVSTLELGDSALYLCASSFRFGNEQFFGPGTRLTVL.

This rearrangement joins TRBV6-1 to TRBJ1-5; D possibly corresponds to TRBD1 (5 bases). The CDR3 is made up of 14 amino acids. Trimming removed 2 bases from V and 6 bases from J, with 11 bases in between. Germline lookup yields CDR1 MNHNS and CDR2 SASEGT. The CDR3 spells CASSEYQGGQPQHF. In DNA form, the CDR3 reads TGTGCCAGCAGTGAATACCAGGGCGGTCAGCCCCAGCATTTT.

As to this clone: Germline and junction disagree at one end, which may indicate a read error. The V call is TRBV7-9, the J call TRBJ2-7; 8 bases agree with TRBD1. The CDR3 extends over 12 amino acids. The germline V gene has CDR1 SEHNR and CDR2 FQNEAQ (reference sequence). Written as DNA, the CDR3 is TGTTCCAGCAGCGTCGACAGGGGCGAGCAGTACTTC. This gives the protein CSSSVDRGEQYF.

The chain recombines TRBV23-1 with TRBJ2-7, with 11 bases aligning to TRBD2. TRBV23-1 is identified as an open reading frame with a role that is uncertain. V lost 3 bases to trimming and J lost 2 bases; unmatched junction nucleotides: 9. The CDR3 spans 17 residues. CDR3 residues: CASSHVGVSGGAYEQYF. The CDR3 DNA reads TGCGCCAGCAGTCATGTCGGTGTTAGCGGGGGGGCCTACGAGCAGTACTTC.

The CDR3 nucleotides are TGTGCCAGCAGTTACTCGAGCGGGGGGCCATGGTACGAGCAGTACTTC. Residues: CASSYSSGGPWYEQYF. This chain uses TRBV6-5 with TRBJ2-7; 9 positions match TRBD2. The germline CDR1 and CDR2 sequences are MNHEY and SVGAGI. V dropped 0 bases and J dropped 4; count of bases not matched to a gene: 7. This CDR3 is built from 16 residues.